The text below deals with one TCR beta chain. Authors' analysis steps: By means of reference gene primer amplification, nucleated cell counts were estimated. Assay: immunoSEQ multiplex PCR; the TCRdb copy retains only in-frame clones and omits some. V and J calls and clone size are as listed in that table; D and trimming were resolved from the DNA. In the table there are about 260,000 clones, approximately 82% of which are singletons. In germline, CDR1 is LNHDA, CDR2 SQIVND (reference sequence). The CDR3 has 16 residues. Trimming shortened V by 5 bases and J by 5 bases, and 19 bases separated the two germline ends. The data were taken from a study of blood T cell repertoires in COVID-19. Study as a whole: Material from acute and convalescent COVID-19 was sourced from the United States, Italy and Spain. The analysed material was cDNA or gDNA that came from T cells, B-cell-depleted T cells, or PBMCs.

The V gene is TRBV19, the J gene TRBJ1-5, with D perhaps matching TRBD1 (5 bases). Sequenced: peripheral blood. The TCR originated in a woman over 75 with acute or convalescent COVID-19. For the CDR3, the DNA is TGTGCCAGTAGTCCCCCCAGGGTCCAGCGGGATCAGCCCCAGCATTTT. It specifies CASSPPRVQRDQPQHF.